The 12 T cell receptor beta chains below all came from one sample that was sequenced in a study of identical twins' blood T cells. TCRdb fed the 5' RACE reads into MiXCR, producing one record per CDR3 protein. The sample includes 350,000 to 400,000 distinct CDR3 sequences, around 30% of them seen just once. Sequenced sample: PBMCs. These receptors were collected from a woman between 18 and 55 years old in good health.

V usage is TRBV20-1 and J usage is TRBJ1-3, with no clear D. The CDR3 covers 14 residues. CDR1 DFQATT and CDR2 SNEGSKA come from the germline V gene (reference sequence). V lost 3 bases and J 0 bases, leaving 9 bases between the germline ends. Here the CDR3 reads CSASLRSSGNTIYF. The DNA for the CDR3 is TGCAGTGCTAGTCTCCGGTCCTCTGGAAACACCATATATTTT.

This clonotype showed up many times. V and J are TRBV29-1 and TRBJ1-1; no clear D. Deletions cut 6 bases from V and 5 bases from J, with 16 bases between. This CDR3 is 13 amino acids long. Germline V gene sequence: CDR1 SQVTM, CDR2 ANQGSEA. The CDR3, as DNA: TGCAGCGTCGTTGGGTCTATGGAAACTGAAGCTTTCTTT. Its translation is CSVVGSMETEAFF.

As concerns this clonotype: The germline gene is not matched at one end of the junction; a read error may be the cause. The V call is TRBV2, the J call TRBJ2-1, with 10 bases identical to TRBD2. From germline, CDR1 is SNHLY and CDR2 FYNNEI. CDR3 size: 15 residues. The CDR3 sequence: CVSSKTSGYYNEQFF. The CDR3 nucleotides are TGTGTCAGCAGTAAGACTAGCGGGTATTACAATGAGCAGTTCTTC.

This clonotype occurred many times. V gene TRBV11-2 combines with J gene TRBJ2-1, with TRBD2 matching over 7 bases. This CDR3 is built from 15 residues. V lost 1 base, J lost 2 bases, and 2 bases stayed unmatched. The V gene's germline CDR1 is SGHAT and CDR2 FQNNGV. This chain's CDR3 is CASSLVAGPYNEQFF. The DNA of the CDR3 is TGTGCCAGCAGCTTAGTAGCGGGTCCCTACAATGAGCAGTTCTTC.

The chain links TRBV11-2 to TRBJ2-3; 7 nucleotides align to TRBD1. This CDR3 is built from 17 residues. Germline V gene data show CDR1 as SGHAT and CDR2 as FQNNGV. With 1 base clipped from V and 2 bases from J, the junction kept 9 bases outside the gene matches. CDR3: CASSLGRGQIITDTQYF. Here the CDR3 DNA reads TGTGCCAGCAGCTTAGGCAGGGGACAGATAATCACAGATACGCAGTATTTT.

The V and J genes are TRBV21-1 and TRBJ1-5; the D call of TRBD1 is as the table states it, not checked on the DNA. TRBV21-1 is a pseudogene. The CDR3 consists of 16 residues. Written as DNA, the CDR3 is TGTGCCAGCAGCAAAACCCCGGATAATAGCAATCAGCCCCAGCATTTT. Its protein is CASSKTPDNSNQPQHF.

The chain uses TRBV4-3 and TRBJ2-2, with D perhaps being TRBD1 or TRBD2 (5 bases each). V shed 0 bases and J shed 6 bases, with 11 bases lying between them. Germline CDR1 and CDR2: LGHNA and YSLEER. The CDR3 length is 15 residues. The CDR3 spells CASSQEWGRPGELFF. CDR3 DNA: TGCGCCAGCAGCCAAGAGTGGGGACGACCCGGGGAGCTGTTTTTT.

Only a few counts were recorded for this clonotype. V and J are TRBV5-1 and TRBJ2-1; D call uncertain. V was pared by 2 bases and J by 7 bases, with 13 bases between. Looked up from germline, CDR1 is SGHRS and CDR2 is YFSETQ. The CDR3 covers 14 residues. The CDR3 sequence: CASSFIPGPNEQFF. CDR3 nucleotide sequence: TGCGCCAGCAGCTTTATTCCGGGTCCAAATGAGCAGTTCTTC. The entire variable domain, with the rest obtained from reference TRBV5-1 and TRBJ2-1, is as follows: KAGVTQTPRYLIKTRGQQVTLSCSPISGHRSVSWYQQTPGQGLQFLFEYFSETQRNKGNFPGRFSGRQFSNSRSEMNVSTLELGDSALYLCASSFIPGPNEQFFGPGTRLTVL.

This clonotype has only a few counts. CDR3 coding DNA: TGTGCCAGCAGCTCCCACTATGAAGGGAGCACAGATACGCAGTATTTT. Translation: CASSSHYEGSTDTQYF. The V gene is TRBV7-3, the J gene TRBJ2-3; D is uncertain. V gave up 4 bases and J gave up 0 bases, with 14 bases separating them. Germline V CDR1 and CDR2: SGHTA, FQGTGA. The CDR3 is 16 residues long.

The rearrangement links TRBV29-1 to TRBJ2-1, with 7 nucleotides matching TRBD1. Germline CDR1 is SQVTM and CDR2 is ANQGSEA. The CDR3 loop spans 12 amino acids. With 3 bases clipped from V and 7 bases from J, the junction kept 3 bases outside the gene matches. The CDR3 region is CSVEPTGNEQFF. CDR3 in DNA: TGCAGCGTTGAGCCGACAGGGAATGAGCAGTTCTTC.

The chain couples TRBV4-3 to TRBJ1-5; D may be TRBD1 (6 bases). The ends were cut back, 2 bases at V and 5 bases at J, with 13 bases in the middle. The CDR3 loop spans 15 amino acids. CDR1 is LGHNA, CDR2 YSLEER, per germline. The CDR3 sequence is CASSQSINRDQPQHF. CDR3 coding DNA: TGCGCCAGCAGCCAATCCATAAACAGGGATCAGCCCCAGCATTTT.

This clonotype was recorded a few times. V usage is TRBV4-2 and J usage is TRBJ1-1; D call uncertain. CDR3 length: 15 amino acids. Germline V gene data show CDR1 as LGHNA and CDR2 as YNFKEQ. The V end lost 3 bases, the J end lost 2 bases, and 13 bases lay between the germline ends. CDR3 in amino acids: CASSQGDKLNTEAFF. In nucleotides, the CDR3 is TGTGCCAGCAGCCAGGGCGACAAACTCAACACTGAAGCTTTCTTT.